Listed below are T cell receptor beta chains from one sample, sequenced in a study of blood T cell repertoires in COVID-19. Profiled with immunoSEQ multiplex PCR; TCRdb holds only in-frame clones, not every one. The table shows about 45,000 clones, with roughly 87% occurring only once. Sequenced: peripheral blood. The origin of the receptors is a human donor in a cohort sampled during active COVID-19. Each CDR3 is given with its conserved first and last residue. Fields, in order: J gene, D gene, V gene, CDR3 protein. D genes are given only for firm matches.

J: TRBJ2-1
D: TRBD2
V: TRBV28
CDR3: CASGVLAGGTGEQFF

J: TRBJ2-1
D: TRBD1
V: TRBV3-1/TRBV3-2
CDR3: CASSQVGGTGVGNEQFF

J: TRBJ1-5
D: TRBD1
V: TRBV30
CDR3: CAWSQGYTGGNYQPQHF

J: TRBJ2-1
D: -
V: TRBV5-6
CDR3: CASSLRGRLYNEQFF

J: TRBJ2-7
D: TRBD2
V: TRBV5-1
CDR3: CASSLDAAGGFYEQYF

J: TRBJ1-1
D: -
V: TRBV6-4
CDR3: CASSQGPEAEAFF

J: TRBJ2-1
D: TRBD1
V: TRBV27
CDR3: CASSLSGQGSYNEQFF

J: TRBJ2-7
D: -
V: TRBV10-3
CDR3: CAISDSGEQYF

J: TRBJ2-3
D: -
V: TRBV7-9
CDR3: CASSLGRGALDTQYF

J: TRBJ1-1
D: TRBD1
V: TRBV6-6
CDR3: CASRRDSAGTEAFF

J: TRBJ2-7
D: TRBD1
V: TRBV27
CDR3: CASSLSGQLYEQYF

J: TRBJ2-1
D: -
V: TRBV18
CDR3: CASSPLAVTENNEQFF

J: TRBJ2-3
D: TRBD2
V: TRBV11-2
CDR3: CASSLRAVSGRDTQYF

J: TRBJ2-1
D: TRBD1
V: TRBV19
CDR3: CASNTRGTGGNEQFF

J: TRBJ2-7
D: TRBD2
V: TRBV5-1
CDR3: CASSRGLAGGGEQYF

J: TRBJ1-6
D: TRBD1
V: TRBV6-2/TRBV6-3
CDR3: CASSSHWTGDSSPLHF

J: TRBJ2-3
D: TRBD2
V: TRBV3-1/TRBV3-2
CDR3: CASSQGTSGTDTQYF

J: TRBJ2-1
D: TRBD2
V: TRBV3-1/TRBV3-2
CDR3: CASSGLAGSYNEQFF

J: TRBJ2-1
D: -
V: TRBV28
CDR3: CASSRLGEGGYNEQFF

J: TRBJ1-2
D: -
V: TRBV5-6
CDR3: CASSFGARRVEVGYTF

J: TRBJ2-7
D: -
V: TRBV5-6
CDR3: CASSLNSYEQYF

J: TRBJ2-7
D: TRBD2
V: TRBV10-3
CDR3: CAISGEGTEYEQYF

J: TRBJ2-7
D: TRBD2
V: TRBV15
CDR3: CATSRETGTSGSWNEQYF

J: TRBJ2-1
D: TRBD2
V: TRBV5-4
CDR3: CASSLGREARNEQFF

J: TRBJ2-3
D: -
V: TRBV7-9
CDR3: CASSLLASAGGGDTQYF

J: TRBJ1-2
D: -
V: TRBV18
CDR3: CASSPTRSGGDGYTF

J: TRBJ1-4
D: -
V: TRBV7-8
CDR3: CASSLMGSNEKLFF

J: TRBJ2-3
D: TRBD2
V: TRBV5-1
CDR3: CASSLELAGRDTQYF

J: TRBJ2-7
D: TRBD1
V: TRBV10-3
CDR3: CATGQGREQYF

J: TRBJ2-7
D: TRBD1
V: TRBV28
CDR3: CASSPGTDRGISYEQYF

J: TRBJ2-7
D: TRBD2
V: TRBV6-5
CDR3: CASRTSGLFYEQYF

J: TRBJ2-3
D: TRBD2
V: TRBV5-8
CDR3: CASSPAGTSGSTDTQYF

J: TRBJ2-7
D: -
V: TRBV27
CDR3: CASSRPGQGMAYEQYF

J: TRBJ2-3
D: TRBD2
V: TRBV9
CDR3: CASSGLREGTDTQYF

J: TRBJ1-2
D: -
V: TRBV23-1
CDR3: CASSQQPLFYGYTF

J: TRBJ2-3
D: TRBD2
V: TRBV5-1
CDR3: CASSYASGSTDTQYF

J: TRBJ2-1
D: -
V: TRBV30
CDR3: CAWSTDNYNEQFF

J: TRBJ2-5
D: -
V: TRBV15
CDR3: CATSRDPQAEETQYF

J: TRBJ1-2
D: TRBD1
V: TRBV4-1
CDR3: CASSSILRDRGPYGYTF

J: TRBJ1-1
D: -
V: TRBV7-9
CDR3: CASSLGWGGTEAFF

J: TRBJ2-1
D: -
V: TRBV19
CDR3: CASSIDKGGSNEQFF

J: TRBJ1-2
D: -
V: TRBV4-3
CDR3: CASSHLQGTNYGYTF

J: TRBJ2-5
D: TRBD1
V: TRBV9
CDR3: CASSASDRGEETQYF

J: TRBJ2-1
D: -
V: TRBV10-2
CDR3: CASSEEAPYNEQFF

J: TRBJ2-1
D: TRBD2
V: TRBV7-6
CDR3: CATSEATPGGEQFF

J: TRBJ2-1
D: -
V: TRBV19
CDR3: CASRSEGLVQFF

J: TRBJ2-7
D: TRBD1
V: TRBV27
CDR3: CASSFGTVHEQYF

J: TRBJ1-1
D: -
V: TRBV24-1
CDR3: CATRGPNPEAFF

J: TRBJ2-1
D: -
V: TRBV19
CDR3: CASSKSDEQFF

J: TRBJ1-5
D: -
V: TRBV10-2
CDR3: CASSESSDSLQPQHF

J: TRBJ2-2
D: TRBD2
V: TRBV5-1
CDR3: CASSQWTSGRAGELFF

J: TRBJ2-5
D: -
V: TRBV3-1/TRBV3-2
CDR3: CASSQDHRGGTQYF

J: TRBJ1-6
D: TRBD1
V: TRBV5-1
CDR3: CASSLGQGNSPLHF

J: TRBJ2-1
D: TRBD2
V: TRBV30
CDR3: CAWNRLAGVGEQFF

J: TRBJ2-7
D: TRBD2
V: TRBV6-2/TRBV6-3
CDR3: CASSYSTTGGVEQYF

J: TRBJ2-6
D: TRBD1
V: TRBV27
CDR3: CASRDRYSSGANVLTF

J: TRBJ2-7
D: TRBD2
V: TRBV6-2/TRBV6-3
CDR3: CASSPPTSGSYEQYF

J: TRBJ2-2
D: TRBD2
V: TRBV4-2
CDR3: CASSQDLGTSGTSGELFF

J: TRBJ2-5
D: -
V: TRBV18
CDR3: CASSPRSTALGEAQYF